This TCR beta chain was documented in a study of early T cells in non-severe SARS-CoV-2 infection (dated by TCRdb to about 2021). Context from the whole study: Because TCR sequencing relied on bulk RNA taken from unsorted whole blood, pairing of alpha and beta chains was not possible. General conclusions and limits of the study: VDJdb matching was skewed toward anti-spike CD8 responses and likely underestimated virus-specific expansions, missing private and CD4 specificities.

The study was a case-control design nested within a healthcare worker cohort in London, UK, with weekly nasopharyngeal swab PCR tests and blood sampling. Between 23 and 31 March 2020, the week of the UK lockdown, healthcare workers were enrolled and then followed up weekly for as long as 16 weeks. Trimming at the junction amounts to 8 bases on V and 5 bases on J, and the germline ends lie 12 bases apart. The CDR3 starts with the cysteine, ends with the phenylalanine, and has 12 residues. The DNA shown is the 36-base CDR3, in frame from base 1. The germline V gene encodes CDR1 PRHDT and CDR2 FYEKMQ (reference sequence). Library creation used 5' RACE. TCRdb shows the sequencer as NextSeq 500. Unique molecular identifiers were attached to individual cDNA molecules in the TCR library protocol so that sequencing error and PCR bias could be corrected. Both TCR alpha and beta chains were sequenced, and tight co-correlation was observed between alpha and beta sequence abundances in each sample. Regarding the original processing steps: Decombinator V4 was used to annotate the V gene, J gene and CDR3 of the TCR sequences. Expanded TCRs were defined as changing significantly between any two time points under a Poisson model with p below 0.0001. Abundances of TCRs were expressed as counts per million after normalisation to the total number of TCRs sequenced in each sample. TRAV1-2 paired with TRAJ12, TRAJ20 or TRAJ33 defined MAIT TCRs, while TRAV10 paired with TRAJ18 defined iNKT TCRs. A search of VDJdb, accessed on 1 November 2021, was run for TCRs annotated to CMV, EBV and SARS-CoV-2, with TCRs annotated for multiple antigens excluded. The raw public reads went through TCRdb reprocessing: fastp at Q25, MiXCR clone calling, in-frame beta chains kept. Here each entry gathers all rows of one CDR3 protein and keeps the most common genes and DNA. TCRdb's processing, not the authors' own work, is the source of the V and J calls. The sample includes 30,000 or so distinct CDR3 sequences, with roughly 4.9% observed a single time. Together, the top ten hold roughly 3.6% of the sample.

This clonotype was found a few times. Its antigen is still unknown. There are no base qualities to consult, and no much larger clone falls within one base. The chain is encoded by TRBV13 joined to TRBJ1-2, with TRBD1 as a weak D call on 6 bases. This sequence originates from an adult who was a healthcare worker with PCR-confirmed SARS-CoV-2 infection or an uninfected control (not recorded which). Sample: whole blood. CDR3 protein: CASGGLTYGYTF. The DNA sequence is TGTGCCAGCGGGGGGCTCACGTATGGCTACACCTTC.